The 18 T cell receptor beta chains below come from one sample, sequenced in a study of human T cells and chemical hapten exposure. Time point indicated: patch test 3, about 24 weeks after DPC sensitization. The treatment denotes: therapeutic diphenylcyclopropenone sensitization with weekly scalp DPC. MiXCR, applied by TCRdb to the RACE reads, yields one record per CDR3 protein. The table has approximately 60,000 distinct CDR3 sequences, 11% seen once; the top ten hold approximately 2.2%. The sequencing used whole blood, collected in connection with sensitization to the hapten diphenylcyclopropenone (DPC). The receptors come from a woman aged 30 to 39 with alopecia areata. Some clones in this sample may be carry-over from other donors' samples.

The chain has TRBV11-2 and TRBJ2-7; D unresolved. Germline CDR1 is SGHAT and CDR2 is FQNNGV. CDR3 size: 14 residues. The V and J ends lost 1 base and 10 bases respectively, with 17 bases between them. The CDR3 nucleotides read TGTGCCAGCAGCTTAGTTGTGGGCCAAACATTTCAGTACTTC. This gives the protein CASSLVVGQTFQYF.

The CDR3 is CASSQGDGAYEQYF. The CDR3, as DNA: TGCGCCAGCAGCCAAGGGGACGGAGCCTACGAGCAGTACTTC. V and J are TRBV4-3 and TRBJ2-7, with D tentatively TRBD1 or TRBD2 (5 bases each). Per the germline V gene, CDR1 is LGHNA and CDR2 is YSLEER. This CDR3 has 14 residues. V was clipped by 1 base and J by 2 bases, with 9 bases between them.

This clonotype was counted only a few times. V is TRBV20-1 and J is TRBJ2-2; no firm D call. Germline loops: CDR1 DFQATT, CDR2 SNEGSKA (reference sequence). The CDR3 loop spans 14 amino acids. CDR3: CSAIRVPNTGELFF. In DNA form, the CDR3 reads TGCAGCGCAATACGGGTTCCGAACACCGGGGAGCTGTTTTTT.

This clonotype has just a few counts. The chain combines TRBV11-2 with TRBJ1-6, with D unclear. CDR1 is SGHAT, CDR2 FQNNGV, per germline. Trimming took 1 base from V and 4 from J, leaving 5 bases between them. The CDR3 spans 14 residues. For the CDR3, the DNA is TGTGCCAGCAGCTTAGGATCATATAATTCACCCCTCCACTTT. Translating it yields CASSLGSYNSPLHF.

The chain has TRBV11-2 and TRBJ2-1; 11 positions agree with TRBD2. CDR1 and CDR2 (germline): SGHAT, FQNNGV. The CDR3 is 16 amino acids. The ends lost 5 bases at V and 5 bases at J; junction bases unmatched: 8. CDR3 amino acids: CASSPRTSGLNNEQFF. The CDR3, as DNA: TGTGCCAGCAGCCCCAGGACTAGCGGGCTTAACAATGAGCAGTTCTTC.

This clonotype was recorded many times. This chain uses TRBV12-3 or TRBV12-4 with TRBJ1-5, with TRBD1 identical over 9 bases. J was trimmed by 3 bases and V by 4 bases; bases with no gene match: 7. The CDR3 runs to 16 residues. CDR3 sequence: CASSSDRGVYNQPQHF. The CDR3 nucleotides read TGTGCCAGCAGTTCCGACAGGGGGGTCTACAATCAGCCCCAGCATTTT.

The chain employs TRBV6-6 and TRBJ2-3; D is undetermined. Germline CDR1 is MNHNY and CDR2 is SVGAGI (reference sequence). Trimming cost V 4 bases and J 8 bases, with 13 bases left between them. The CDR3 covers 13 residues. CDR3 bases: TGTGCCAGCAGTTTTTCGTCCGTCGGTACGCAGTATTTT. This gives the protein CASSFSSVGTQYF.

This clonotype was detected ten times or more. The chain employs TRBV20-1 and TRBJ2-1; TRBD2 matches at 8 bases. Germline loops: CDR1 DFQATT, CDR2 SNEGSKA (reference sequence). The CDR3 length is 12 residues. With V trimmed by 6 bases and J by 4 bases, 2 bases remained unmatched. The CDR3 coding sequence is TGCAGTGCCCAGCGGGAGTACAATGAGCAGTTCTTC. It translates to CSAQREYNEQFF.

This clonotype has ten or more counts. V and J are TRBV6-1 and TRBJ2-7, with 8 bases aligning to TRBD1. CDR3 size: 12 residues. The germline V gene has CDR1 MNHNS and CDR2 SASEGT. V dropped 10 bases and J dropped 7; count of bases not matched to a gene: 9. CDR3 region: CATTRTGREQYF. The CDR3 DNA reads TGTGCCACCACCAGGACAGGGCGGGAGCAGTACTTC.

This chain connects TRBV6-6 to TRBJ2-1; tentative D call: TRBD1 (6 bases). Trimming removed 5 bases from V and 7 bases from J, with 9 bases in between. The CDR3 is 12 amino acids. The germline V gene encodes CDR1 MNHNY and CDR2 SVGAGI (reference sequence). CDR3 coding DNA: TGTGCCAGCAGTAGACAGGAGAATGAGCAGTTCTTC. Its translation is CASSRQENEQFF.

This clonotype was seen only a few times. The CDR3 reads CASSSRDRLYNEQFF. Here the CDR3 DNA reads TGTGCCAGCAGCTCTCGGGACAGGCTGTACAATGAGCAGTTCTTC. The rearrangement uses TRBV7-9 and TRBJ2-1; 8 bases map to TRBD1. The germline CDR1 and CDR2 sequences are SEHNR and FQNEAQ (reference sequence). This CDR3 spans 15 amino acids. V was clipped by 4 bases and J by 4 bases; unmatched bases: 6.

This clonotype was observed at least ten times. The chain is built from TRBV3-1 and TRBJ2-5, with unresolved D. V lost 3 bases, J lost 4 bases, and 9 bases lay in between. CDR3 size: 13 residues. From germline, CDR1 is LGHDT and CDR2 YNNKEL (reference sequence). The CDR3 protein is CASSQERRETQYF. In DNA, the CDR3 is TGTGCCAGCAGCCAGGAGAGGAGAGAGACCCAGTACTTC.

The V call is TRBV27, the J call TRBJ2-7; D not resolved. V lost 8 bases and J lost 0, with 11 bases in between. CDR1 and CDR2 from the germline V gene are MNHEY and SMNVEV (reference sequence). The length of the CDR3 is 13 residues. The CDR3 protein is CASPKKPSYEQYF. Here the CDR3 DNA reads TGTGCCAGCCCCAAGAAGCCCTCCTACGAGCAGTACTTC.

This clonotype was seen a handful of times. V usage is TRBV6-6 and J usage is TRBJ1-1, with 8 bases matching TRBD1. The V and J ends lost 8 bases and 0 bases, in that order; junction bases with no gene match: 5. Germline assignment: CDR1 MNHNY and CDR2 SVGAGI (reference sequence). The CDR3 length is 14 residues. The CDR3: CASGTGDMNTEAFF. CDR3 DNA: TGTGCCAGCGGGACAGGTGATATGAACACTGAAGCTTTCTTT.

The V gene is TRBV7-9, the J gene TRBJ1-2; tentative D call: TRBD1 (5 bases). The CDR3 extends over 13 amino acids. Trimming removed 1 base from V and 7 bases from J, with 10 bases in between. Germline loops: CDR1 SEHNR, CDR2 FQNEAQ (reference sequence). CDR3 bases: TGTGCCAGCAGCTTAGGAGGGGCCGGTGGCTACACCTTC. Protein sequence: CASSLGGAGGYTF.

This clonotype has only a few counts. The chain combines TRBV5-4 with TRBJ1-1; D unclear. CDR3 size: 13 residues. With 3 bases removed from V and 2 bases from J, the gap between germline ends came to 8 bases. The germline V gene encodes CDR1 SGHNT and CDR2 YYREEE (reference sequence). CDR3 in DNA: TGTGCCAGCAGCTCCCCCCCTAACACTGAAGCTTTCTTT. The encoded protein is CASSSPPNTEAFF.

This clonotype was seen at least ten times. The chain joins TRBV12-3 or TRBV12-4 to TRBJ1-2; 7 nucleotides agree with TRBD1. J lost 4 bases, V lost 3 bases, and 5 bases had no gene match. CDR3 length equals 14 residues. The CDR3 coding sequence is TGTGCCAGCAGTTTGGGACAGTCCGCCTATGGCTACACCTTC. It encodes CASSLGQSAYGYTF.

The chain couples TRBV2 to TRBJ2-2, with D perhaps being TRBD1 or TRBD2 (5 bases each). The CDR3 consists of 16 residues. CDR1 is SNHLY and CDR2 is FYNNEI in the germline V gene. Trimming stripped 3 bases from V and 5 bases from J, with 16 bases between. CDR3 DNA: TGTGCCAGCAGTGATACCGGGACCCTACCGACCGGGGAGCTGTTTTTT. Protein: CASSDTGTLPTGELFF.